These 22 T cell receptor beta chains were all obtained from the same sample, sequenced in a study of metastatic and nonmetastatic thyroid tumors. Thyroid surgery took place with no prior treatment in any patient. Using MiXCR, TCRdb re-called clones from the PCR reads. The sample records some 30,000 clones, 4% to 5% being singletons. The sequencing sample was made of blood. The receptor set was obtained from a female donor with papillary thyroid cancer or a benign thyroid nodule (not recorded which). Some clones in this sample may be carry-over from other donors' samples.

This clone was seen a handful of times. J is TRBJ2-1 and V is TRBV12-3 or TRBV12-4, with TRBD2 matching 11 bases. V was clipped by 3 bases and J by 7 bases; unmatched bases: 2. The CDR3 covers 14 residues. Here the CDR3 reads CASSFTSGGNEQFF. DNA for the CDR3: TGTGCCAGCAGTTTTACTAGCGGGGGTAATGAGCAGTTCTTC.

This clone was observed a few times. This rearrangement joins TRBV7-3 to TRBJ2-7, with 7 bases identical to TRBD2. Germline assignment: CDR1 SGHTA and CDR2 FQGTGA. This CDR3 contains 15 residues. V lost 6 bases to trimming and J lost 1 base; unmatched junction nucleotides: 9. Here the CDR3 reads CASRSSLADSYEQYF. The CDR3 region has the DNA TGTGCCAGCAGATCCTCGCTAGCGGATTCCTACGAGCAGTACTTC.

This clone has more than one count but fewer than ten. One junction end does not reproduce the germline sequence, and a read error may be involved. This sequence joins TRBV4-1 and TRBJ2-4; D is uncertain. The CDR3 contains 14 residues. Germline V lookup: CDR1 MGHRA, CDR2 YSYEKL. This chain's CDR3 is CASSQDEAKKIQYF. The CDR3 DNA reads as TGCGCCAGCAGCCAAGACGAGGCCAAAAAAATTCAGTACTTC.

This clone was counted a few times. The chain couples TRBV12-5 to TRBJ2-1; 12 bases line up with TRBD2. Germline-derived CDR1 and CDR2 are LGHNT and FRNRAP. Losses at the gene ends were 7 bases for V and 9 bases for J; bases not matched to a gene: 16. The CDR3 has 17 residues. The DNA for the CDR3 is TGTGCTAGTGCTACTCTAGCGGGAGGGACTTCACTCGTTGAGCAGTTCTTC. Protein product: CASATLAGGTSLVEQFF.

This clone was seen a few times. The rearrangement joins TRBV20-1 to TRBJ1-2; D uncertain. The V gene's germline CDR1 is DFQATT and CDR2 SNEGSKA (reference sequence). V lost 0 bases and J 8 bases, leaving 13 bases between the germline ends. There are 13 residues in the CDR3. The CDR3 loop reads CSARDAPTGGYTF. The CDR3 bases are TGCAGTGCTAGAGATGCCCCGACGGGGGGCTACACCTTC.

This clone appeared many times. A read error is possible here, since a much larger clone lies one base away. This sequence joins TRBV2 and TRBJ2-7; the match to TRBD1 covers 7 bases. The J segment lost 3 bases and the V segment lost 7 bases, leaving 3 bases of the junction unmatched. Germline V gives CDR1 SNHLY, CDR2 FYNNEI. The CDR3 spans 12 residues. The CDR3 sequence is CASKGQFYEQYF. In DNA form, the CDR3 reads TGTGCCAGCAAGGGACAGTTCTACGAGCAGTACTTC.

The sample holds many counts of this clone. The chain has TRBV24-1 and TRBJ2-5; D may be TRBD1 (5 bases). Germline CDR1 reads KGHDR; CDR2 reads SFDVKD. There are 13 residues in the CDR3. V dropped 5 bases and J dropped 4 bases, with 10 bases sitting between them. Here the CDR3 reads CATSVRGRETQYF. The CDR3, as DNA: TGTGCCACCAGTGTAAGGGGTCGAGAGACCCAGTACTTC.

In this sample, this clone turned up many times. This chain connects TRBV5-1 to TRBJ2-1; 8 bases align to TRBD2. The CDR3 has 15 residues. The germline V gene has CDR1 SGHRS and CDR2 YFSETQ. V shed 2 bases, J shed 3 bases, and the junction held 4 bases outside the gene matches. The CDR3 is CASSLFSGSYNEQFF. In DNA, the CDR3 is TGCGCCAGCAGCTTATTCAGCGGGAGCTACAATGAGCAGTTCTTC. Based on the CDR3 plus reference TRBV5-1 and TRBJ2-1, the full variable domain is KAGVTQTPRYLIKTRGQQVTLSCSPISGHRSVSWYQQTPGQGLQFLFEYFSETQRNKGNFPGRFSGRQFSNSRSEMNVSTLELGDSALYLCASSLFSGSYNEQFFGPGTRLTVL.

This clone was counted between two and nine times. The chain recombines TRBV12-3 or TRBV12-4 with TRBJ2-1, with 13 bases identical to TRBD2. The CDR3 spans 16 residues. V shed 7 bases and J 10 bases; nucleotides not matched to a gene: 13. This CDR3 reads CASTPSTSGRSNEQFF. The CDR3 bases are TGTGCCAGCACCCCGTCGACTAGCGGGAGGTCCAACGAGCAGTTCTTC.

This clone has at least ten counts. The chain carries TRBV7-8 and TRBJ1-1; D gene ambiguous. The CDR3 totals 13 residues. Germline loops: CDR1 SGHVS, CDR2 FQNEAQ. V lost 6 bases and J 5 bases, leaving 13 bases between the germline ends. DNA of the CDR3: TGTGCCAGCAGTCCTTGGCGGGGTACTGAAGCTTTCTTT. Residues: CASSPWRGTEAFF.

The table lists this clone with a few counts. One end of the junction varies from germline; a read error may be responsible. This sequence joins TRBV15 and TRBJ1-5; D remains unclear. Germline V CDR1 and CDR2: LNHNV, YYDKDF (reference sequence). The CDR3 extends over 13 amino acids. CDR3 region: CTTSGGQNQPQHF. CDR3 sequence (DNA): TGTACCACCAGCGGAGGTCAGAATCAGCCCCAGCATTTT.

This clone has ten or more counts. This chain connects TRBV6-2 or TRBV6-3 to TRBJ2-6, with D tentatively TRBD1 (5 bases). Germline CDR1 and CDR2: MNHEY and SVGEGT. The CDR3 spans 15 residues. The V end lost 4 bases, the J end lost 0 bases, and 7 bases lay between the germline ends. Here the CDR3 reads CASSWTNSGANVLTF. CDR3 coding DNA: TGTGCCAGCAGTTGGACAAACTCTGGGGCCAACGTCCTGACTTTC.

This clone was counted only a few times. The chain couples TRBV20-1 to TRBJ2-7, with TRBD2 identical over 8 bases. The trim removed 0 bases at V and 2 bases at J, leaving 3 bases unmatched. CDR3 length equals 14 residues. Germline loops: CDR1 DFQATT, CDR2 SNEGSKA (reference sequence). The CDR3: CSARDSGTTYEQYF. The CDR3 DNA sequence: TGCAGTGCTAGAGATAGCGGGACTACCTACGAGCAGTACTTC.

The chain couples TRBV6-1 to TRBJ1-1; D is perhaps TRBD1 (6 bases). Deletions cut 6 bases from V and 4 bases from J, with 27 bases between. CDR3 length: 18 residues. Germline V gives CDR1 MNHNS, CDR2 SASEGT. CDR3 nucleotides: TGTGCCAGCAGGCCCCCGTGGCAGGGGACGCTGGTCGTCACTGAAGCTTTCTTT. It specifies CASRPPWQGTLVVTEAFF.

Many counts were recorded for this clone. The chain links TRBV7-9 to TRBJ2-2; 9 bases fit TRBD1. The CDR3 is 15 residues long. J was trimmed by 1 base and V by 3 bases; bases with no gene match: 0. Germline V CDR1 and CDR2: SEHNR, FQNEAQ (reference sequence). CDR3 amino acids: CASSLGQGNTGELFF. CDR3 sequence (DNA): TGTGCCAGCAGCTTGGGACAGGGGAACACCGGGGAGCTGTTTTTT.

V and J are TRBV20-1 and TRBJ2-1, with 8 positions matching TRBD1. The V gene end was trimmed by 3 bases and the J gene end by 5 bases; junction bases not matched to a gene: 6. Germline V lookup: CDR1 DFQATT, CDR2 SNEGSKA (reference sequence). The CDR3 covers 14 residues. DNA of the CDR3: TGCAGTGCTAGGAATGACAGGGGAAACAATGAGCAGTTCTTC. This codes for CSARNDRGNNEQFF.

This clone was counted between two and nine times. The J gene is TRBJ2-2, the V gene TRBV6-1; D uncertain. CDR3 length: 13 residues. V was pared by 8 bases and J by 3 bases, with 10 bases between. Per germline, CDR1 MNHNS and CDR2 SASEGT. As DNA, the CDR3 is TGTGCCAGCTCCCACACCGACACCGGGGAGCTGTTTTTT. This sequence encodes CASSHTDTGELFF.

This clone was seen a handful of times. This chain links TRBV12-3 or TRBV12-4 with TRBJ1-6; 10 positions match TRBD1. CDR3 size: 14 residues. The V and J ends lost 6 bases and 8 bases, in that order; junction bases with no gene match: 4. The CDR3 nucleotides read TGTGCCAGCAGACCGGGACAGGGGTATTCACCCCTCCACTTT. Protein: CASRPGQGYSPLHF.

This clone is deemed medium-sized (0.01 to 0.1%). This sequence joins TRBV28 and TRBJ1-2, with 8 bases lining up with TRBD1. Germline-derived CDR1 and CDR2 are MDHEN and SYDVKM. The ends lost 6 bases at V and 2 bases at J; junction bases unmatched: 2. The CDR3 runs 13 residues. Written as DNA, the CDR3 is TGTGCCAGCAGGGGACAGGTGAACTATGGCTACACCTTC. Residues: CASRGQVNYGYTF.

About this clone: A much larger clone lies a single base off, so this may be a read error. Other nucleotide sequences in the sample specify the same CDR3. The chain recombines TRBV2 with TRBJ2-5; D tentatively reads TRBD1 or TRBD2 (5 bases each). The germline gives CDR1 SNHLY, CDR2 FYNNEI. The V gene lost 0 bases and the J gene lost 2 bases, with 16 bases spanning the gap. The length of the CDR3 is 17 residues. The CDR3: CASSEALVAGGQETQYF. The CDR3 bases are TGTGCCAGCAGTGAAGCGCTTGTCGCTGGGGGTCAAGAGACCCAGTACTTC.

This clone was seen repeatedly, ten times or more. This chain links TRBV19 with TRBJ2-2; D is possibly TRBD2 (6 bases). Germline V lookup: CDR1 LNHDA, CDR2 SQIVND (reference sequence). Trimming pared 5 bases from V and 1 base from J, leaving 11 bases between. The length of the CDR3 is 15 residues. Here the CDR3 DNA reads TGTGCCAGTAGTGAGGGGACTCAGAACACCGGGGAGCTGTTTTTT. The encoded protein is CASSEGTQNTGELFF. Combining the CDR3 with reference TRBV19 and TRBJ2-2 gives the whole variable domain DGGITQSPKYLFRKEGQNVTLSCEQNLNHDAMYWYRQDPGQGLRLIYYSQIVNDFQKGDIAEGYSVSREKKESFPLTVTSAQKNPTAFYLCASSEGTQNTGELFFGEGSRLTVL.

This clone was seen ten or more times. The V and J genes are TRBV9 and TRBJ1-2; TRBD1 matches 8 bases. CDR1 and CDR2 from the germline V gene are SGDLS and YYNGEE. J gave up 4 bases and V 4 bases, and 6 bases lay outside the gene matches. The CDR3 loop spans 14 amino acids. As DNA, the CDR3 is TGTGCCAGCAGCCCCAGGACAGGGATCTATGGCTACACCTTC. It translates to CASSPRTGIYGYTF.